This TCR beta chain was sequenced during a study of vaccination and CD4 T cells after COVID-19. On this clonotype: What it recognizes is unknown.

Noted treatment: roughly ten-day PBMC culture with coronavirus spike peptide pools or control peptides (ViraFEST assay). An Oncomine TCR Beta short-read assay was used to sequence the DNA from cultured CD4+ T cells. TCRdb re-derived calls from the PCR reads in MiXCR, one entry per CDR3 protein. The repertoire holds more than 9,500 distinct CDR3 sequences, with about 50% as singletons. Germline V gene sequence: CDR1 MNHNS, CDR2 SASEGT. V was pared by 7 bases and J by 1 base, with 7 bases of the junction left unmatched. CDR3 length equals 15 residues. This TCR was recovered from a human donor who had recovered from COVID-19. The sample was CD4+ T cells from blood, cultured in vitro. The chain carries TRBV6-1 and TRBJ1-3; TRBD1 aligns across 7 bases. This CDR3 reads CASTPTGRSGNTIYF. In nucleotides, the CDR3 is TGTGCCAGCACCCCGACAGGGCGATCTGGAAACACCATATATTTT.